One and the same sample provided the 13 T cell receptor beta chains below, sequenced in a study of blood T cell repertoires in COVID-19. Only in-frame clones appear in the TCRdb table, and some are missing; sequencing was by immunoSEQ multiplex PCR. The sample consists of 15,000 to 20,000 clones, 70% to 90% of them appearing once. Input material: peripheral blood. The source is a human donor with active COVID-19. The donor label of this sample is uncertain.

J is TRBJ1-1 and V is TRBV6-5; 10 bases fit TRBD1. Germline V lookup: CDR1 MNHEY, CDR2 SVGAGI. V trimming: 7 bases; J trimming: 0 bases; junction bases outside the gene matches: 5. CDR3 length: 15 amino acids. CDR3 amino acids: CASTGQGLMNTEAFF. In DNA form, the CDR3 reads TGTGCCAGCACGGGACAGGGGTTGATGAACACTGAAGCTTTCTTT.

J is TRBJ2-3 and V is TRBV7-3, with unresolved D. Germline CDR1 reads SGHTA; CDR2 reads FQGTGA. The CDR3 has 13 amino acids. V was shortened by 4 bases and J by 4 bases, with 9 bases between the two germline ends. The CDR3 here is CASSSNSPDTQYF. DNA for the CDR3: TGTGCCAGCAGCTCGAACTCACCAGATACGCAGTATTTT.

The V gene is TRBV20-1, the J gene TRBJ1-5; maybe TRBD1 (5 bases). The CDR3 is 14 residues long. Trimming removed 3 bases at V and 5 bases at J, with 14 bases between. CDR1 and CDR2 (germline): DFQATT, SNEGSKA (reference sequence). CDR3 sequence: CSASFPGVYQPQHF. CDR3 bases: TGCAGTGCTAGTTTTCCGGGGGTTTATCAGCCCCAGCATTTT.

This clone was seen a handful of times. The chain couples TRBV10-3 to TRBJ2-7, with 7 bases aligning to TRBD1. The V and J ends lost 5 bases and 5 bases, in that order; junction bases with no gene match: 6. The germline V gene encodes CDR1 ENHRY and CDR2 SYGVKD. The CDR3 covers 13 residues. The CDR3 DNA reads as TGTGCCATCAGTTCGAGGGGGCAAGACGAGCAGTACTTC. This codes for CAISSRGQDEQYF.

The chain links TRBV2 to TRBJ2-7; a weak D match, TRBD1 (6 bases). The CDR3 runs to 13 residues. The germline V gene has CDR1 SNHLY and CDR2 FYNNEI. Trimming left V 8 bases short and J 0 bases short, with 11 bases between. CDR3 loop: CASVQDSSYEQYF. CDR3 nucleotides: TGTGCCAGCGTGCAGGACAGCTCCTACGAGCAGTACTTC.

The chain uses TRBV18 and TRBJ1-5, with 9 bases lining up with TRBD1. CDR1 and CDR2 (germline): KGHSH, LQKENI. The junction had 5 bases not matched to a gene; V was cut back by 6 bases and J by 2 bases. This CDR3 comprises 15 residues. The CDR3 spells CASSSQGAGNQPQHF. The CDR3, as DNA: TGTGCCAGCTCGTCACAGGGGGCTGGCAATCAGCCCCAGCATTTT.

This clone is a singleton in its sample. This chain links TRBV7-3 with TRBJ2-3; weak D call: TRBD2 (6 bases). V was shortened by 0 bases and J by 2 bases, with 9 bases between the two germline ends. This CDR3 contains 15 residues. Germline V CDR1 and CDR2: SGHTA, FQGTGA. This CDR3 reads CASSLTGRSTDTQYF. For the CDR3, the DNA is TGTGCCAGCAGCTTAACAGGGAGGTCCACAGATACGCAGTATTTT.

This chain joins TRBV2 and TRBJ1-1; TRBD1 matches 9 bases. The CDR3 loop spans 16 amino acids. Trimming removed 6 bases from V and 4 bases from J; junction bases left unmatched: 12. Germline lookup yields CDR1 SNHLY and CDR2 FYNNEI. CDR3 in DNA: TGTGCCAGCAGAGCTACAGGGGGCGGGTTGAGCACTGAAGCTTTCTTT. It translates to CASRATGGGLSTEAFF.

The chain carries TRBV6-5 and TRBJ2-5; 8 positions agree with TRBD2. In germline, CDR1 is MNHEY, CDR2 SVGAGI. The CDR3 extends over 15 amino acids. The trim removed 0 bases at V and 5 bases at J, leaving 5 bases unmatched. This CDR3 reads CASSYSRGARETQYF. CDR3 coding DNA: TGTGCCAGCAGTTACTCGCGGGGGGCGCGGGAGACCCAGTACTTC.

This clone has a single count. The rearrangement uses TRBV19 and TRBJ1-2; possible D gene TRBD1, 6 bases. CDR3 length: 14 amino acids. V lost 3 bases to trimming and J lost 6 bases, with 14 bases between them. The germline CDR1 and CDR2 sequences are LNHDA and SQIVND (reference sequence). The CDR3 protein is CASSMQGPINGYTF. CDR3 nucleotide sequence: TGTGCCAGTAGTATGCAGGGGCCAATAAATGGCTACACCTTC.

J is TRBJ1-2 and V is TRBV4-2; D is unclear. Germline CDR1 and CDR2: LGHNA and YNFKEQ. V was cut by 0 bases and J by 0 bases, with 14 bases left in between. This CDR3 is built from 17 residues. The CDR3 reads CASSQDASGLANYGYTF. The CDR3 DNA sequence: TGTGCCAGCAGCCAAGACGCCAGCGGGTTAGCTAACTATGGCTACACCTTC.

The chain joins TRBV9 to TRBJ2-1, with 12 bases identical to TRBD1. Germline CDR1 and CDR2: SGDLS and YYNGEE. This CDR3 comprises 14 residues. V dropped 4 bases and J dropped 10; count of bases not matched to a gene: 6. This CDR3 reads CASSQGQGALEQFF. The CDR3 DNA reads as TGTGCCAGCAGCCAGGGACAGGGGGCTCTCGAGCAGTTCTTC.

This clone was seen once. The chain couples TRBV3-1 (or the pseudogene TRBV3-2) to TRBJ1-2; perhaps TRBD1 as D (6 bases). The CDR3 length is 17 residues. The ends were cut back, 3 bases at V and 2 bases at J, with 19 bases in the middle. Germline V gene data show CDR1 as LGHDT and CDR2 as YNNKEL (reference sequence). The CDR3 here is CASSQDILGQRNYGYTF. As DNA, the CDR3 is TGTGCCAGCAGCCAGGACATCCTTGGACAGAGAAACTATGGCTACACCTTC.